This TCR beta chain was recorded in a study of lymphopenia after photon versus proton radiotherapy. General study results and limits: Authors raise, but do not show, better survival with proton therapy. Photon-treated patients lost naive T cells and TCR diversity; proton-treated stayed stable. Post-nadir diversity loss with photons came from oligoclonal expansion, particularly CD8+ Temra cells.

About this clone: Its antigen is not identified.

The CDR3 is 14 residues long. CDR1 and CDR2 from the germline V gene are SGHRS and YFSETQ. Trimming removed 4 bases at V and 1 base at J, with 11 bases between. Repertoires were generated with immunoSEQ multiplex PCR, while TCRdb's copy carries only in-frame clones and drops some. The table lists approximately 17,000 clones, more than 65% of them singletons. The clonotype comes from a man between 65 and 79 years old with pancreatic cancer. V gene TRBV5-1 combines with J gene TRBJ1-1; D not resolved. The source material was peripheral blood, sampled from a patient treated with proton-based radiotherapy. CDR3 in amino acids: CASSGATANTEAFF. CDR3 nucleotides: TGCGCCAGCAGCGGCGCGACGGCGAACACTGAAGCTTTCTTT.